This T cell receptor (beta chain) was sequenced during a study of T cells after yellow fever vaccination. General study findings and limits: Peak timing came faster in the weaker secondary response, day 5 versus 15. Among all clonotypes, a small share was observed in both CD4 and CD8 compartments. The study noted that FACS-sorted repertoires could contain abundant clonotypes contaminating from the bulk population.

TCRdb analysed the 5' RACE reads with MiXCR anew, one entry per CDR3 protein. The data show some 96,000 distinct CDR3 sequences, about 8.8% seen once. This CDR3 is 13 amino acids long. Trimming stripped 0 bases from V and 4 bases from J, with 7 bases between. In germline, CDR1 is SEHNR, CDR2 FQNEAQ (reference sequence). This clonotype was observed at least ten times. This TCR was recovered from a man aged 18 to 30 who received the YFV17D yellow fever vaccine. The sample was CD8+ T cells not binding an NS4B(214-222) dextramer, sorted from PBMCs, taken roughly 15 days after the first yellow fever vaccination. The rearrangement uses TRBV7-9 and TRBJ2-7; D is unclear. The CDR3 spells CASSLAGPYEQYF. The CDR3 DNA follows: TGTGCCAGCAGCTTAGCCGGGCCTTACGAGCAGTACTTC.